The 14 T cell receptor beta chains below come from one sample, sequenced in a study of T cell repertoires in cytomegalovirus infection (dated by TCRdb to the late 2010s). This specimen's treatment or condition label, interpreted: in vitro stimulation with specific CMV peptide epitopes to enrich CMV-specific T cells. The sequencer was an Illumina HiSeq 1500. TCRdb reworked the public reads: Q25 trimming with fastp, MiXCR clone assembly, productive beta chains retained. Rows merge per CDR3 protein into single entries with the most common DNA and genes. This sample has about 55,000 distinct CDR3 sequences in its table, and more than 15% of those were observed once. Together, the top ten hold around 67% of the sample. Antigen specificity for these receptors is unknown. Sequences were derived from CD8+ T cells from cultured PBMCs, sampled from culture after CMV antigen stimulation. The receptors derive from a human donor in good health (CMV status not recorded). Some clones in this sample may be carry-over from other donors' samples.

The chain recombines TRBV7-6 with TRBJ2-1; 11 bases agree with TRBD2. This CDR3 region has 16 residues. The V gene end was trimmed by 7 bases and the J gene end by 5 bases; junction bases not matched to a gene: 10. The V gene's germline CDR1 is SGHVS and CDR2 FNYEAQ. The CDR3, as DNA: TGTGCCAGCACCGTCCTAGCGGGGGGCCGCCACAATGAGCAGTTCTTC. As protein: CASTVLAGGRHNEQFF.

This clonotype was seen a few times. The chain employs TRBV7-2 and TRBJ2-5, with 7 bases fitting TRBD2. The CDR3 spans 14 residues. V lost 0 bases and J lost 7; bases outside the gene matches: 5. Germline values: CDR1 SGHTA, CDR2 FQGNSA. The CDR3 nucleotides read TGTGCCAGCAGCTTAGCGGGAGGGTTTTGGACCCAGTACTTC. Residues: CASSLAGGFWTQYF.

The CDR3 nucleotides are TGTGCCAGTAGTATCCTAGCGGGAGGCAACGAGCAGTACTTC. It is translated as CASSILAGGNEQYF. V is TRBV19 and J is TRBJ2-7, with 11 bases identical to TRBD2. Germline CDR1 is LNHDA and CDR2 is SQIVND (reference sequence). The CDR3 loop spans 14 amino acids. Trimming at V came to 3 bases and at J to 5 bases, leaving 3 bases not matched to a gene.

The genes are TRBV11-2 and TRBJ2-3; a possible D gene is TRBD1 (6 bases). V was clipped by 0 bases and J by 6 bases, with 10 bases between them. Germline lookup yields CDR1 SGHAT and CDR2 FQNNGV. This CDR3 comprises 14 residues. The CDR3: CASSLEGARDTQYF. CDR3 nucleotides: TGTGCCAGCAGCTTAGAGGGGGCGCGGGATACGCAGTATTTT. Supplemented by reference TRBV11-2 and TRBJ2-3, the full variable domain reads EAGVAQSPRYKIIEKRQSVAFWCNPISGHATLYWYQQILGQGPKLLIQFQNNGVVDDSQLPKDRFSAERLKGVDSTLKIQPAKLEDSAVYLCASSLEGARDTQYFGPGTRLTVL.

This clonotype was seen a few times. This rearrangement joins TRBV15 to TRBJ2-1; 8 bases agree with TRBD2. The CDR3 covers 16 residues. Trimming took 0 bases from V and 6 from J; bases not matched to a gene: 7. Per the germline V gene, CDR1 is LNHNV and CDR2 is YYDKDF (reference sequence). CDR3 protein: CATSRDRSGGFNEQFF. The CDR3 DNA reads TGTGCCACCAGCAGAGATCGGAGCGGGGGATTCAATGAGCAGTTCTTC.

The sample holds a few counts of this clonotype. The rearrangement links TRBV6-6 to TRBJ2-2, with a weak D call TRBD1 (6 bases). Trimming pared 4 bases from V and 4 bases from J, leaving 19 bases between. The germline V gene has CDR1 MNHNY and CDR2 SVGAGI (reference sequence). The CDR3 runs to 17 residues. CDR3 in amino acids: CASSSIPTGWGTGELFF. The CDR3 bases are TGTGCCAGCAGTTCAATACCTACAGGGTGGGGCACCGGGGAGCTGTTTTTT.

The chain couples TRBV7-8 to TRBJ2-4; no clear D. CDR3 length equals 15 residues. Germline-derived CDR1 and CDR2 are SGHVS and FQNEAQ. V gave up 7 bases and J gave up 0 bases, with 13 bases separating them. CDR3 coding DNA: TGTGCCAGCACCGACGGTAGTCTAGCCAAAAACATTCAGTACTTC. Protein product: CASTDGSLAKNIQYF.

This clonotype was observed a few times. The CDR3 region has the DNA TGTGCCAGTAGCATTACGGGGGAGATTTACAATGAGCAGTTCTTC. This encodes CASSITGEIYNEQFF. The V call is TRBV19, the J call TRBJ2-1; D perhaps matches TRBD2 (6 bases). The V gene lost 6 bases and the J gene lost 4 bases, with 16 bases spanning the gap. Germline V gene sequence: CDR1 LNHDA, CDR2 SQIVND (reference sequence). The CDR3 is made up of 15 amino acids.

The CDR3 reads CASSHTTGEATEAFF. For the CDR3, the DNA is TGCGCCAGCAGCCATACTACGGGGGAGGCCACTGAAGCTTTCTTT. J is TRBJ1-1 and V is TRBV4-3; D may be TRBD1 (5 bases). With 3 bases removed from V and 4 bases from J, the gap between germline ends came to 15 bases. The germline V gene encodes CDR1 LGHNA and CDR2 YSLEER. This CDR3 is built from 15 residues.

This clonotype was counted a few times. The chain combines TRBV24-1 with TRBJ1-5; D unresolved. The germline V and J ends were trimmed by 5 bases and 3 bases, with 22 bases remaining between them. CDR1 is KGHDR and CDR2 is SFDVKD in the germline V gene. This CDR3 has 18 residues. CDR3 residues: CATSAVPGSPYDNQPQHF. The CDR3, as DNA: TGTGCCACCAGTGCGGTCCCCGGCAGTCCCTATGACAATCAGCCCCAGCATTTT.

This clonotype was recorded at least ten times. In nucleotides, the CDR3 is TGTGCCAGCAGCTACTACCTCAGAACCTACGAGCAGTACTTC. Amino acid sequence: CASSYYLRTYEQYF. The rearrangement joins TRBV7-2 to TRBJ2-7; D not resolved. V was cut by 4 bases and J by 2 bases, with 12 bases left in between. The V gene's germline CDR1 is SGHTA and CDR2 FQGNSA. CDR3 length equals 14 residues.

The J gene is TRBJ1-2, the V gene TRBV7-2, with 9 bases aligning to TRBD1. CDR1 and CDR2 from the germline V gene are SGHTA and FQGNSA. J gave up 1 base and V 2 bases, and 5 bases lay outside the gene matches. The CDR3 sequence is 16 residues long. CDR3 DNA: TGTGCCAGCAGCTTACCTAGACAGGGGGGTAACTATGGCTACACCTTC. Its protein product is CASSLPRQGGNYGYTF.

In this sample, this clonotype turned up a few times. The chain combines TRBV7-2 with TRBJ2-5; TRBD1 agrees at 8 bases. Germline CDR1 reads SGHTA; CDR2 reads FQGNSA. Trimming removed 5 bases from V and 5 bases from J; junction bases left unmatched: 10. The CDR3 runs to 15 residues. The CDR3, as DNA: TGTGCCAGCAGCGCCCACAGGGGGTGGGAGGAGACCCAGTACTTC. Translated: CASSAHRGWEETQYF.

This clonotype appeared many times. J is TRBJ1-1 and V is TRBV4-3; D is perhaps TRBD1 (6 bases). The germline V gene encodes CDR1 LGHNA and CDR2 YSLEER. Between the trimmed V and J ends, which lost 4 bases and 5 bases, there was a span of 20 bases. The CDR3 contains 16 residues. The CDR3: CASSPDIGGENTEAFF. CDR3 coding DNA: TGCGCCAGCAGCCCCGACATCGGGGGCGAGAATACTGAAGCTTTCTTT.